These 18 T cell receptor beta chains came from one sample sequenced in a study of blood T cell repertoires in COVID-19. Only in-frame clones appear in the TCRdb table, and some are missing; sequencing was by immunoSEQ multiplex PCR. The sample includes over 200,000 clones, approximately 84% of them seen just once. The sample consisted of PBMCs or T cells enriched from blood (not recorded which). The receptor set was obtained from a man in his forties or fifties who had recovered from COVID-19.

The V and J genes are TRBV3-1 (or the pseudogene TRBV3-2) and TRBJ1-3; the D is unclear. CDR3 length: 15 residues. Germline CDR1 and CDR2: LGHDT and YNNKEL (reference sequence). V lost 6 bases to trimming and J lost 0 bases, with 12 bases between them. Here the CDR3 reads CASSSRRSSGNTIYF. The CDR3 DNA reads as TGTGCCAGCAGTTCTCGTCGGAGCTCTGGAAACACCATATATTTT.

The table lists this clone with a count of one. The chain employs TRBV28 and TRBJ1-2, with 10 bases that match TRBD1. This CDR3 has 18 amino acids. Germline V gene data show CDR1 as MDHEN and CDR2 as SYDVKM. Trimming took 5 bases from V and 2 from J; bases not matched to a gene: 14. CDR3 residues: CASSSEGTGDSGNYGYTF. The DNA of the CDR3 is TGTGCCAGCAGTAGCGAAGGGACAGGGGACTCGGGGAACTATGGCTACACCTTC.

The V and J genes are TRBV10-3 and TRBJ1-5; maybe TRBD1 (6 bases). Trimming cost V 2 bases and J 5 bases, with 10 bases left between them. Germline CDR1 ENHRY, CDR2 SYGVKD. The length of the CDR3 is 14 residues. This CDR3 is CAISEQGLDQPQHF. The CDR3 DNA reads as TGTGCCATCAGTGAGCAGGGGCTTGATCAGCCCCAGCATTTT.

The CDR3 reads CASQPTGDEKLFF. CDR3 nucleotide sequence: TGTGCCAGCCAACCTACAGGGGACGAAAAACTGTTTTTT. The rearrangement joins TRBV18 to TRBJ1-4; 7 bases match TRBD1. V was pared by 8 bases and J by 8 bases, with 8 bases of the junction left unmatched. This CDR3 contains 13 residues. Germline V gene data show CDR1 as KGHSH and CDR2 as LQKENI.

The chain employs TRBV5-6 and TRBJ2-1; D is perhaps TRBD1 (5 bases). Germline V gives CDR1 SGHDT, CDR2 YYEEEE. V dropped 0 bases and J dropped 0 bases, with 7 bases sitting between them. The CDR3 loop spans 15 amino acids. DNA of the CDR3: TGTGCCAGCAGCTTGGGACAGAGCTCCTACAATGAGCAGTTCTTC. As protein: CASSLGQSSYNEQFF.

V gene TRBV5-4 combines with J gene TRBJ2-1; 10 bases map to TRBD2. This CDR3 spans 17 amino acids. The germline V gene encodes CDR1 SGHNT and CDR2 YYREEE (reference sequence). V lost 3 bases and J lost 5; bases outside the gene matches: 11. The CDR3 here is CASSSLAGSGVDNEQFF. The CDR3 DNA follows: TGTGCCAGCAGCTCACTAGCGGGATCGGGCGTCGACAATGAGCAGTTCTTC.

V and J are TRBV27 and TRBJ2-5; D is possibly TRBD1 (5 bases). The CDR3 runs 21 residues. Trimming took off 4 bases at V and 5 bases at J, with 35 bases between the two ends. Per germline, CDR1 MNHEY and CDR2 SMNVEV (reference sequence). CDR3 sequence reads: CASSSREPTARQRKVGETQYF. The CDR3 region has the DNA TGTGCCAGCAGTTCTCGCGAACCCACTGCAAGACAGAGAAAAGTAGGGGAGACCCAGTACTTC.

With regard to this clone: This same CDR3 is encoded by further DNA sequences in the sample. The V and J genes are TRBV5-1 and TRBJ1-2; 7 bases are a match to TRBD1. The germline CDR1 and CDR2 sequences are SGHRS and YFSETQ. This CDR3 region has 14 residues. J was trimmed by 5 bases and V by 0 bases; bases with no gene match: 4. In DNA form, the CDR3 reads TGCGCCAGCAGCTTGGCCGGGACAGTTTATGGCTACACCTTC. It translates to CASSLAGTVYGYTF.

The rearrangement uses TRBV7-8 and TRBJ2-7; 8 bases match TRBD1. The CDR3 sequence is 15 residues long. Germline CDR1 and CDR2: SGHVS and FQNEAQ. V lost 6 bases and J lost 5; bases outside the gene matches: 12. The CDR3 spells CASSSTGGSWNEQYF. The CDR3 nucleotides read TGTGCCAGCAGTTCTACAGGGGGTTCGTGGAACGAGCAGTACTTC.

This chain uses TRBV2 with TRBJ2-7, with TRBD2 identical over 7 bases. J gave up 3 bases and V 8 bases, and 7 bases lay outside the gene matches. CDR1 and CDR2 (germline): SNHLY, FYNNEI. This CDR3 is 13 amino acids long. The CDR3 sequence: CASGGGVLYEQYF. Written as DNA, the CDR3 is TGTGCCAGCGGGGGAGGGGTCCTCTACGAGCAGTACTTC.

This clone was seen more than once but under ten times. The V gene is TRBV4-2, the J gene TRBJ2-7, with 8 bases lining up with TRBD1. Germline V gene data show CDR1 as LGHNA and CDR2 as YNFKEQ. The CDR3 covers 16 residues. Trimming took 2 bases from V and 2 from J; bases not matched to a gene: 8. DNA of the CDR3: TGTGCCAGCAGCCAAAGGGCGGGACAGGCAACCTACGAGCAGTACTTC. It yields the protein CASSQRAGQATYEQYF.

CDR3 sequence: CASGYGDINYGYTF. The CDR3 DNA sequence: TGTGCCAGCGGTTACGGGGATATCAACTATGGCTACACCTTC. The gene calls are TRBV5-6 and TRBJ1-2, with D unclear. Germline-derived CDR1 and CDR2 are SGHDT and YYEEEE. The CDR3 extends over 14 amino acids. The V gene lost 7 bases and the J gene lost 2 bases, with 15 bases spanning the gap.

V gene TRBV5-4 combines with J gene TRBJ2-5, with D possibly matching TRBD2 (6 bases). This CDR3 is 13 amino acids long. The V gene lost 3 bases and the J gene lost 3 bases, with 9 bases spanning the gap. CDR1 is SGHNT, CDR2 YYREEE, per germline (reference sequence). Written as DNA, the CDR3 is TGTGCCAGCAGCTCTTTAGCGGAAGAGACCCAGTACTTC. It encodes CASSSLAEETQYF. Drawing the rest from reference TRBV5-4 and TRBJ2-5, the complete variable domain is ETGVTQSPTHLIKTRGQQVTLRCSSQSGHNTVSWYQQALGQGPQFIFQYYREEENGRGNFPPRFSGLQFPNYSSELNVNALELDDSALYLCASSSLAEETQYFGPGTRLLVL.

The CDR3 reads CASSRTGSSFYNEQFF. The DNA for the CDR3 is TGTGCCAGCAGCCGTACCGGTTCTAGCTTCTACAATGAGCAGTTCTTC. The gene calls are TRBV3-1 (or the pseudogene TRBV3-2) and TRBJ2-1; D is perhaps TRBD2 (5 bases). The CDR3 length is 16 residues. CDR1 is LGHDT, CDR2 YNNKEL, per germline (reference sequence). V lost 4 bases to trimming and J lost 3 bases, with 16 bases between them.

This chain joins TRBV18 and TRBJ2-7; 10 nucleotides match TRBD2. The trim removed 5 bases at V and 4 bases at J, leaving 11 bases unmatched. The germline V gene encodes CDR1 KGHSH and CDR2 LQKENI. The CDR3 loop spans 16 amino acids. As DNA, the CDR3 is TGTGCCAGCTCAAAAAACCTAGCGGGGGCTTCTTACGAGCAGTACTTC. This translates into CASSKNLAGASYEQYF.

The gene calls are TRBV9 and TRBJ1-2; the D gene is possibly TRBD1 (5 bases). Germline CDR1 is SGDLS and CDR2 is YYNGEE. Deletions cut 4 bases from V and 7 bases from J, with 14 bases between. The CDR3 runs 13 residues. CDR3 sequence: CASSTPGFGGYTF. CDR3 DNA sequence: TGTGCCAGCAGCACCCCAGGGTTTGGTGGCTACACCTTC.

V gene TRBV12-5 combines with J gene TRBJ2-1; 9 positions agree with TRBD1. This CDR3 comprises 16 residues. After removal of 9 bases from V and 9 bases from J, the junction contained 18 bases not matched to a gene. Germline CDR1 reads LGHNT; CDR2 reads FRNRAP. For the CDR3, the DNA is TGTGCTAGCACAAAATGGGGGACAGGGTATATAGGTGAGCAGTTCTTC. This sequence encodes CASTKWGTGYIGEQFF.

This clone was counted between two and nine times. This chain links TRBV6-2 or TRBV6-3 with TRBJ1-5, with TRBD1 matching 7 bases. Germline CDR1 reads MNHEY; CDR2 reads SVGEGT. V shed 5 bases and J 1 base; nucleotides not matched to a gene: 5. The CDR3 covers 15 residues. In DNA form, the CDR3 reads TGTGCCAGCAGTGCGGACAGGCCCAGCAATCAGCCCCAGCATTTT. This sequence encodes CASSADRPSNQPQHF.